This TCR beta chain derives from a study of blood T cell repertoires in COVID-19. Study background: Acute-phase and convalescent COVID-19 samples originated in the United States, Italy and Spain. Sample material is recorded as cDNA or gDNA derived from T cells, B-cell-depleted T cells, or PBMCs.

Germline V CDR1 and CDR2: SGHKS, YYEKEE (reference sequence). This CDR3 region has 15 residues. J lost 0 bases, V lost 6 bases, and 5 bases had no gene match. Seattle's enrolled individuals joined amid active infection and were then monitored longitudinally. In the authors' methods: Nucleated cell number was recorded as an estimate derived from reference gene primer amplification. The method was immunoSEQ multiplex PCR; TCRdb's version includes in-frame clones alone and lacks a portion of them. Clone size and V and J calls were adopted from that table, with D and trimming inferred from the DNA. The table lists 150,000 to 200,000 clones, 75% to 90% of them singletons.

The source is a woman aged 40 to 50 with COVID-19, enrolled during active disease. The sample comprised peripheral blood. The chain has TRBV5-5 and TRBJ1-5, with 8 bases lining up with TRBD1. This CDR3 reads CASMTGELSNQPQHF. In nucleotides, the CDR3 is TGTGCCAGCATGACAGGGGAGCTTAGCAATCAGCCCCAGCATTTT. Full variable domain (rest looked up from reference TRBV5-5 and TRBJ1-5): DAGVTQSPTHLIKTRGQQVTLRCSPISGHKSVSWYQQVLGQGPQFIFQYYEKEERGRGNFPDRFSARQFPNYSSELNVNALLLGDSALYLCASMTGELSNQPQHFGDGTRLSIL.